One sample yielded the 19 T cell receptor beta chains listed below, sequenced in a study of early T cells in non-severe SARS-CoV-2 infection. One entry per CDR3 protein, called by TCRdb with MiXCR from the 5' RACE reads. This repertoire shows about 50,000 distinct CDR3 sequences, 9.3% found once; its top ten account for about 15%. The sample was whole blood. The receptors shown here come from an adult who was a healthcare worker with PCR-confirmed SARS-CoV-2 infection or an uninfected control (not recorded which).

In this sample, this clonotype turned up many times. This chain connects TRBV20-1 to TRBJ2-7, with 9 bases matching TRBD1. CDR1 and CDR2 (germline): DFQATT, SNEGSKA (reference sequence). The length of the CDR3 is 14 residues. V dropped 3 bases and J dropped 10; count of bases not matched to a gene: 13. The CDR3 nucleotides are TGCAGTGCTAGCGGGACAGGGTTATTGGTGGAACAGTACTTC. It codes for CSASGTGLLVEQYF.

CDR3 nucleotide sequence: TGCAGTGCTAGAGTCGCGGGACTAGCGGTCTACGAGCAGTACTTC. Protein product: CSARVAGLAVYEQYF. V gene TRBV20-1 combines with J gene TRBJ2-7, with 11 bases matching TRBD2. Germline V lookup: CDR1 DFQATT, CDR2 SNEGSKA (reference sequence). The CDR3 has 15 amino acids. V was pared by 1 base and J by 3 bases, with 5 bases of the junction left unmatched.

This clonotype turned up a few times. The chain links TRBV6-4 to TRBJ2-2; 8 bases line up with TRBD1. The CDR3 runs to 18 residues. J gave up 4 bases and V 3 bases, and 13 bases lay outside the gene matches. Germline-derived CDR1 and CDR2 are MRHNA and SNTAGT. The CDR3 region has the DNA TGTGCCAGCAGTGATATCGTACAGGGGGGAAATCGCACCGGGGAGCTGTTTTTT. Encoded protein: CASSDIVQGGNRTGELFF.

This chain connects TRBV10-2 to TRBJ2-1; D might be TRBD2 (6 bases). Trimming removed 4 bases at V and 5 bases at J, with 12 bases between. Germline V gene sequence: CDR1 WSHSY, CDR2 SAAADI. CDR3 length: 14 residues. The DNA of the CDR3 is TGCGCCAGCAGTGTTGGTAGCGGAAACAATGAGCAGTTCTTC. This gives the protein CASSVGSGNNEQFF.

This clonotype was counted at least ten times. The genes are TRBV29-1 and TRBJ2-7; D remains unclear. The CDR3 loop spans 13 amino acids. The germline V gene has CDR1 SQVTM and CDR2 ANQGSEA. The V and J ends lost 6 bases and 0 bases respectively, with 12 bases between them. As DNA, the CDR3 is TGCAGCGTCGCCAGCTCGGCCTCCTACGAGCAGTACTTC. Amino acids: CSVASSASYEQYF.

This chain links TRBV10-3 with TRBJ1-2, with D hard to call. Germline V gene data show CDR1 as ENHRY and CDR2 as SYGVKD. V was shortened by 6 bases and J by 6 bases, with 17 bases between the two germline ends. The CDR3 runs 14 residues. The CDR3 is CAISHLVMEHGYTF. The CDR3 DNA reads as TGTGCCATCAGCCACCTGGTCATGGAGCATGGCTACACCTTC.

The chain is built from TRBV6-2 or TRBV6-3 and TRBJ2-7; D is unresolved. V lost 0 bases, J lost 3 bases, and 6 bases lay in between. CDR3 length: 13 amino acids. The germline CDR1 and CDR2 sequences are MNHEY and SVGEGT. The CDR3 DNA sequence: TGTGCCAGCAGTTACTCTCACAACTACGAGCAGTACTTC. Encoded protein: CASSYSHNYEQYF.

This clonotype was detected ten times or more. The chain uses TRBV7-9 and TRBJ2-7, with D uncertain. Trimming removed 5 bases from V and 5 bases from J, with 10 bases in between. Germline assignment: CDR1 SEHNR and CDR2 FQNEAQ (reference sequence). The CDR3 sequence is 12 residues long. CDR3 residues: CASSISQDEQYF. The DNA of the CDR3 is TGTGCCAGCAGCATATCCCAGGACGAGCAGTACTTC. The whole variable domain, remainder taken from reference TRBV7-9 and TRBJ2-7, is DTGVSQNPRHKITKRGQNVTFRCDPISEHNRLYWYRQTLGQGPEFLTYFQNEAQLEKSRLLSDRFSAERPKGSFSTLEIQRTEQGDSAMYLCASSISQDEQYFGPGTRLTVT.

This clonotype turned up a few times. V gene TRBV19 combines with J gene TRBJ2-5; 7 positions agree with TRBD1. This CDR3 is 14 amino acids long. V was pared by 6 bases and J by 1 base, with 5 bases of the junction left unmatched. Germline V lookup: CDR1 LNHDA, CDR2 SQIVND (reference sequence). DNA of the CDR3: TGTGCCAGTAGGAACAGGGGAAGCCAAGAGACCCAGTACTTC. The encoded protein is CASRNRGSQETQYF.

This clonotype was picked up a small number of times. The rearrangement links TRBV7-3 to TRBJ1-1; TRBD1 matches 7 bases. Germline V lookup: CDR1 SGHTA, CDR2 FQGTGA. This CDR3 contains 13 residues. V shed 5 bases and J 4 bases; nucleotides not matched to a gene: 4. The CDR3 is CASSRQGGTEAFF. The CDR3 nucleotides read TGTGCCAGCAGCCGACAGGGAGGCACTGAAGCTTTCTTT.

The table lists this clonotype with many counts. The chain is built from TRBV27 and TRBJ2-7, with 8 nucleotides matching TRBD1. V was pared by 5 bases and J by 2 bases, with 5 bases of the junction left unmatched. Germline V CDR1 and CDR2: MNHEY, SMNVEV (reference sequence). The CDR3 runs to 14 residues. The CDR3 bases are TGTGCCAGCAGTCGGACAGGGAGTACCTACGAGCAGTACTTC. It specifies CASSRTGSTYEQYF.

The chain joins TRBV10-3 to TRBJ2-3, with 10 nucleotides matching TRBD2. The J segment lost 3 bases and the V segment lost 6 bases, leaving 12 bases of the junction unmatched. Germline values: CDR1 ENHRY, CDR2 SYGVKD. This CDR3 has 17 amino acids. The CDR3, as DNA: TGTGCCATCAGCGAGCTCTCTAGCGGGAGTCGTACAGATACGCAGTATTTT. Its protein is CAISELSSGSRTDTQYF.

The rearrangement links TRBV7-2 to TRBJ1-4, with no clear D. CDR3 length: 14 amino acids. V lost 2 bases and J lost 8, with 12 bases in between. CDR1 is SGHTA and CDR2 is FQGNSA in the germline V gene. CDR3 sequence (DNA): TGTGCCAGCAGCTTACGAACTATGGGGGAAAAACTGTTTTTT. Amino acids: CASSLRTMGEKLFF.

This clonotype has more than one count but fewer than ten. The CDR3 loop reads CASSLEVDTQYF. CDR3 in DNA: TGTGCCAGCAGTTTAGAAGTAGATACGCAGTATTTT. The rearrangement links TRBV12-3 or TRBV12-4 to TRBJ2-3; D gene unclear. V lost 1 base to trimming and J lost 5 bases, with 4 bases between them. This CDR3 region has 12 residues.

This chain joins TRBV27 and TRBJ2-7; no clear D gene. CDR3 length equals 15 residues. Per the germline V gene, CDR1 is MNHEY and CDR2 is SMNVEV (reference sequence). V gave up 6 bases and J gave up 0 bases, with 15 bases separating them. DNA for the CDR3: TGTGCCAGCAGGGATCCATTAGCAACCTCCTACGAGCAGTACTTC. It encodes CASRDPLATSYEQYF.

The CDR3 protein is CASSRSGGENYGYTF. Here the CDR3 DNA reads TGTGCCAGCAGTCGTTCCGGTGGGGAGAACTATGGCTACACCTTC. The chain combines TRBV28 with TRBJ1-2, with unresolved D. CDR3 length: 15 amino acids. V was shortened by 5 bases and J by 2 bases, with 15 bases between the two germline ends. Germline CDR1 is MDHEN and CDR2 is SYDVKM.

This clonotype was observed a handful of times. The rearrangement joins TRBV2 to TRBJ2-5; 11 nucleotides align to TRBD2. Germline values: CDR1 SNHLY, CDR2 FYNNEI. The trim removed 2 bases at V and 6 bases at J, leaving 8 bases unmatched. The CDR3 is made up of 16 amino acids. The CDR3 sequence is CASSETSGSVGKTQYF. The CDR3 bases are TGTGCCAGCAGTGAAACTAGCGGGAGTGTTGGAAAGACCCAGTACTTC.

This clonotype was picked up many times. V usage is TRBV7-8 and J usage is TRBJ2-5; unclear D gene. Deletions cut 2 bases from V and 2 bases from J, with 9 bases between. There are 14 residues in the CDR3. Per the germline V gene, CDR1 is SGHVS and CDR2 is FQNEAQ. This chain's CDR3 is CASSLRASQETQYF. The CDR3, as DNA: TGTGCCAGCAGCTTACGAGCGTCTCAAGAGACCCAGTACTTC.

This rearrangement joins TRBV29-1 to TRBJ2-3; D is perhaps TRBD1 (5 bases). V dropped 6 bases and J dropped 5 bases, with 12 bases sitting between them. Germline lookup yields CDR1 SQVTM and CDR2 ANQGSEA. The CDR3 contains 12 residues. CDR3 protein: CSVRGSGDTQYF. The DNA of the CDR3 is TGCAGCGTAAGGGGATCCGGAGATACGCAGTATTTT.